A single sample gave rise to the 2 T cell receptor beta chains below, sequenced in a study of blood T cell repertoires in COVID-19. Clones were read by immunoSEQ multiplex PCR, and TCRdb kept only the in-frame ones, dropping some. The sample holds about 380,000 clones; 70% to 90% are singletons and the top ten take more than 0.95%. Sequencing was performed on PBMCs or T cells enriched from blood (not recorded which). These TCRs come from a woman under 30 who had recovered from COVID-19.

In DNA, the CDR3 is TGTGCCACCAGTGATTCCCTTTACACCGGGGAGCTGTTTTTT. Its protein is CATSDSLYTGELFF. The genes are TRBV24-1 and TRBJ2-2; unclear D gene. This CDR3 has 14 amino acids. Germline assignment: CDR1 KGHDR and CDR2 SFDVKD. The germline V and J ends were trimmed by 2 bases and 3 bases, with 6 bases remaining between them.

The chain carries TRBV19 and TRBJ1-5; the match to TRBD1 covers 9 bases. In germline, CDR1 is LNHDA, CDR2 SQIVND (reference sequence). There are 15 residues in the CDR3. Trimming cost V 4 bases and J 3 bases; bases outside gene matches: 4. The CDR3 reads CASSRDRESNQPQHF. CDR3 sequence (DNA): TGTGCCAGTAGTAGGGACAGGGAATCCAATCAGCCCCAGCATTTT.